This TCR beta chain derives from a study of blood T cell repertoires in COVID-19. The CDR3 length is 15 residues. The junction had 3 bases not matched to a gene; V was cut back by 0 bases and J by 3 bases. Germline V CDR1 and CDR2: LGHDT, YNNKEL (reference sequence). The protocol was immunoSEQ multiplex PCR, while the TCRdb copy is restricted to in-frame clones and leaves out a portion. The sample contains roughly 190,000 clones, more than 70% of which appear only once. Regarding this clone: Other DNA sequences from this sample encode an identical CDR3 as well.

This TCR came from a human donor in a cohort sampled during active COVID-19. The specimen was peripheral blood. The chain links TRBV3-1 (or the pseudogene TRBV3-2) to TRBJ1-2; 8 bases map to TRBD1. The CDR3 DNA follows: TGTGCCAGCAGCCAAGACACAGGGGGATACTATGGCTACACCTTC. This translates into CASSQDTGGYYGYTF.